This TCR beta chain was obtained from a study of blood T cells in healthy people across ages. General study points: No conclusive comparison of naive versus antigen-experienced cells was possible with unsorted PBMCs.

Combining a sample-barcoded 5' primer with a J-beta primer mix, a second PCR ran for about 6 to 11 cycles. TCRdb reprocessed the 5' RACE reads via MiXCR and lists one record per CDR3 protein. The profile shows around 2 million distinct CDR3 sequences, approximately 40% of them singletons. Comments on this clonotype: Its antigen is currently unknown.

The CDR3 has 18 amino acids. CDR1 and CDR2 from the germline V gene are MDHEN and SYDVKM. The trim removed 5 bases at V and 3 bases at J, leaving 12 bases unmatched. This TCR came from a human donor in good health. Material for sequencing was blood. V usage is TRBV28 and J usage is TRBJ2-7; TRBD2 agrees at 14 bases. CDR3: CASSLPGLAGASGYEQYF. As DNA, the CDR3 is TGTGCCAGCAGTCTACCGGGACTAGCGGGGGCAAGCGGCTACGAGCAGTACTTC.